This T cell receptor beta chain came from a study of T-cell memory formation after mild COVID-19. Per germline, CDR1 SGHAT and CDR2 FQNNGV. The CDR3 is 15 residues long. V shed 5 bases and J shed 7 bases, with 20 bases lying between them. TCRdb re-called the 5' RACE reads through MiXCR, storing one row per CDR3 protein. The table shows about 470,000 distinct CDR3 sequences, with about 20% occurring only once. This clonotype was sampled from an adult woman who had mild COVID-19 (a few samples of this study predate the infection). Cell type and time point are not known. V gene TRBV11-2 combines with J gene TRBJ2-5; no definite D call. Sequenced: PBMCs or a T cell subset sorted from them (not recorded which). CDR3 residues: CASSLSESFGRTQYF. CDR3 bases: TGTGCCAGCAGCCTATCGGAGTCTTTCGGAAGGACCCAGTACTTC.